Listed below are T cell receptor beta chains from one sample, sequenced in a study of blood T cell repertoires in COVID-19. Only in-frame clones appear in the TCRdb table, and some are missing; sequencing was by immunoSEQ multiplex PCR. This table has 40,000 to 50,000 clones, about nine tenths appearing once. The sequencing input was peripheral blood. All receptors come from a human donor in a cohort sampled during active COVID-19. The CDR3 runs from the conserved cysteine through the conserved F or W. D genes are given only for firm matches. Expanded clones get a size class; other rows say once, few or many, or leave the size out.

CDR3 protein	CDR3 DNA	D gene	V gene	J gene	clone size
CASSYQGNYGYTF	TGTGCCAGCAGTTACCAGGGTAACTATGGCTACACCTTC	NA	TRBV6-5	TRBJ1-2	once
CAIRGQAYEQYF	TGTGCCATTAGAGGGCAGGCGTACGAGCAGTACTTC	NA	TRBV10-3	TRBJ2-7	NA
CASSVKVAGGPGNYGYTF	TGTGCCAGCAGCGTTAAGGTGGCAGGGGGCCCGGGGAACTATGGCTACACCTTC	TRBD1	TRBV9	TRBJ1-2	NA
CASRLTGNNEQFF	TGTGCCAGCAGACTGACAGGGAACAATGAGCAGTTCTTC	TRBD1	TRBV12-3/TRBV12-4	TRBJ2-1	NA
CASSYSRGGHNEQFF	TGTGCCAGCAGTTACTCCCGGGGGGGCCACAATGAGCAGTTCTTC	TRBD2	TRBV6-2/TRBV6-3	TRBJ2-1	NA
CASSAGTGDGYTF	TGTGCCAGCAGCGCGGGGACAGGGGATGGCTACACCTTC	TRBD1	TRBV9	TRBJ1-2	NA
CAISEPQGTYEQYF	TGTGCCATCAGTGAGCCCCAGGGAACCTACGAGCAGTACTTC	NA	TRBV10-3	TRBJ2-7	NA
CASSETPPQAVAYEQYF	TGTGCCAGCAGCGAAACCCCCCCTCAGGCCGTCGCCTACGAGCAGTACTTC	NA	TRBV6-1	TRBJ2-7	NA
CASRGTGWPEAFF	TGTGCCAGCAGGGGGACAGGCTGGCCTGAAGCTTTCTTT	TRBD1	TRBV6-5	TRBJ1-1	NA
CASSQESGISYEQYF	TGTGCCAGCAGCCAAGAGTCAGGGATAAGCTACGAGCAGTACTTC	NA	TRBV3-1/TRBV3-2	TRBJ2-7	NA
CASRPGETEAFF	TGTGCCAGTAGGCCGGGGGAGACTGAAGCTTTCTTT	NA	TRBV19	TRBJ1-1	NA
CASSPGGGFFYEQYF	TGTGCCAGCTCACCGGGCGGGGGTTTCTTCTACGAGCAGTACTTC	TRBD2	TRBV18	TRBJ2-7	NA